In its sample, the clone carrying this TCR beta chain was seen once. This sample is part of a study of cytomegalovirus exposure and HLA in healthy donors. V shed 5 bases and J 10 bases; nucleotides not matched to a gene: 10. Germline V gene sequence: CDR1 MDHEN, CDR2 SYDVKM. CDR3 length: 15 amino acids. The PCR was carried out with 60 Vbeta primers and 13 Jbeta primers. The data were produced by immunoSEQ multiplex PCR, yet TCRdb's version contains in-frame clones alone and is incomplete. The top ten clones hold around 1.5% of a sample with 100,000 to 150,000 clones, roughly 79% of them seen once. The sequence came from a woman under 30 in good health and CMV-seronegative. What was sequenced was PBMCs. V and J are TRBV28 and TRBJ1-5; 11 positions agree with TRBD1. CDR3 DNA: TGTGCCAGCAGTGTACCACCGGACAGGGGGCTACCCCAGCATTTT. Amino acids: CASSVPPDRGLPQHF.